Below are 3 T cell receptor beta chains sequenced from a single sample in a study of blood T cell repertoires in COVID-19. The table came from immunoSEQ multiplex PCR; TCRdb's copy has only in-frame clones and leaves some out. There are 230,000 or so clones in the sample; 80% to 90% occur only once, and about 1.5% lies in the top ten. Source material: peripheral blood. All receptors come from a woman between 40 and 50 years old who had recovered from COVID-19.

The rearrangement uses TRBV6-5 and TRBJ2-7; 7 bases are a match to TRBD1. Per the germline V gene, CDR1 is MNHEY and CDR2 is SVGAGI. The length of the CDR3 is 14 residues. V trimming: 6 bases; J trimming: 3 bases; junction bases outside the gene matches: 8. The CDR3 DNA reads TGTGCCAGCAGGACAGGGAAGAGTATCTACGAGCAGTACTTC. Translating it yields CASRTGKSIYEQYF.

The genes are TRBV6-6 and TRBJ1-5; TRBD1 aligns across 7 bases. Germline assignment: CDR1 MNHNY and CDR2 SVGAGI (reference sequence). Trimming removed 5 bases from V and 1 base from J; junction bases left unmatched: 17. This CDR3 is built from 19 residues. CDR3 in amino acids: CASSRSIHTGTVSNQPQHF. Here the CDR3 DNA reads TGTGCCAGCAGTCGCAGTATACACACAGGGACAGTAAGCAATCAGCCCCAGCATTTT.

This clone was found many times. This rearrangement joins TRBV11-2 to TRBJ2-5; a possible D gene is TRBD2 (6 bases). This CDR3 spans 12 amino acids. CDR1 is SGHAT, CDR2 FQNNGV, per germline. V lost 8 bases and J 3 bases, leaving 10 bases between the germline ends. The DNA of the CDR3 is TGTGCCAGCGGGCGGGGCAAAGAGACCCAGTACTTC. Encoded protein: CASGRGKETQYF.